This T cell receptor beta chain stems from a study of shared T cell receptors in the human thymus. The germline V gene encodes CDR1 MGHDK and CDR2 SYGVNS. The CDR3 is 14 amino acids. After removal of 7 bases from V and 4 bases from J, the junction contained 7 bases not matched to a gene. Libraries were prepared by immunoSEQ multiplex PCR; TCRdb keeps only in-frame clonotypes and omits some of them. This sample has 600,000 to 900,000 clones, with 70% to 90% found just once. In addition, the sample was reused for a study of human thymus T cells. That study reports: During corrective heart surgery, resections were taken, and the thymus tissue came from them.

This TCR was sampled from a girl less than two years old with a congenital heart defect. This chain links TRBV25-1 with TRBJ1-2; TRBD1 agrees at 9 bases. Sequencing was done on a sample of thymocytes. The CDR3 DNA is TGTGCCAGCAATTCCGGGACAGGGTTCTATGGCTACACCTTC. The encoded protein is CASNSGTGFYGYTF.